This T cell receptor (beta chain) stems from a study of T-cell reconstitution after alpha-beta-depleted transplantation in children. The V end lost 6 bases, the J end lost 0 bases, and 11 bases lay between the germline ends. Germline loops: CDR1 DFQATT, CDR2 SNEGSKA (reference sequence). There are 14 residues in the CDR3. This clonotype was observed a few times. TCRbeta library preparation incorporated unique molecular identifiers. TCRdb called the PCR reads again in MiXCR, with one record for every CDR3 protein. In the table there are almost 400,000 distinct CDR3 sequences, roughly 21% of which are singletons.

This specimen consisted of PBMCs from the stem cell graft donor, obtained from the stem cell graft. The sequence derives from a human donor who donated a stem cell graft to a child with acute myeloid leukemia. The chain has TRBV20-1 and TRBJ2-2, with TRBD2 as a possible D gene (5 bases). The CDR3 protein is CSAPGIANTGELFF. The CDR3 DNA reads as TGCAGTGCCCCCGGGATTGCGAACACCGGGGAGCTGTTTTTT.